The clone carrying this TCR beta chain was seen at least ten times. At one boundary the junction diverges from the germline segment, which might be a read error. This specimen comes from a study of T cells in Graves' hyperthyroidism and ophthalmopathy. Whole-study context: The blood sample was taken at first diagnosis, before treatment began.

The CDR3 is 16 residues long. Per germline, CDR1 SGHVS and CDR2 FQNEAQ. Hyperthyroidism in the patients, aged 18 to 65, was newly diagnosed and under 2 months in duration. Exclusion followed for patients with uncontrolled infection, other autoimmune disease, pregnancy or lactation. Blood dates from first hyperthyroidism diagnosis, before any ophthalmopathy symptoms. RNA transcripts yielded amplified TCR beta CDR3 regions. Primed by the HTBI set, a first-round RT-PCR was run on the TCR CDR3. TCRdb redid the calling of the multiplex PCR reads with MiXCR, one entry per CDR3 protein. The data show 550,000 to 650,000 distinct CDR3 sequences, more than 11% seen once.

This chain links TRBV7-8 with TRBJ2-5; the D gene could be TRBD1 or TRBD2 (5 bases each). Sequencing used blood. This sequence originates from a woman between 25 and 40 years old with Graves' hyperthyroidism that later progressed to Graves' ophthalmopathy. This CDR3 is CASSFKIGAYQETQYF. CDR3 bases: TGTGCCAGCAGCTTCAAAATCGGGGCCTACCAGGAGACCCAGTACTTC.